This section outlines one TCR beta chain sequence together with its context. This clone was picked up one time. What antigen it recognizes has not been identified. Within one base of it there is no much larger clone, and no base qualities were kept. The collaborating institutions used their own protocols to collect whole blood in K2EDTA tubes. For TCRbeta analysis, collaborators shipped samples as frozen whole blood, isolated PBMCs, or DNA extracted from either of those sample types. The sample originates from a study of blood T cell repertoires in COVID-19 (dated by TCRdb to 2018 to 2020). Broadly, across the study: Samples covering the acute and convalescent phases of COVID-19 were provided by collaborators in the United States, Italy and Spain. A de-identified subject ID, COVID-19 status, age in years and sex were almost always included in the sample metadata. The prospective study material was composed of cDNA or gDNA derived from T cells, B-cell-depleted T cells, or PBMCs. Deeply sampled blood TCRbeta repertoires from subjects exposed to, actively infected with, or recovered from COVID-19 were included in the dataset. HLA class I and class II types, where available, came from metadata supplied by the sample provider rather than from assay-based typing. Samples came from the ongoing ImmuneRACE study (first 160 participants) plus 1,254 subjects from 6 global collaborators. The repertoires were released in a freely available public database meant as a resource for research on the immune response to SARS-CoV-2. General conclusions and limits of the study: Clinical and demographic metadata were provided uncurated, with the amount varying by source and participant.

TCRbeta CDR3 regions were amplified from genomic DNA using the immunoSEQ Assay, a bias-controlled multiplex PCR. Concerning the study's data processing: The number of nucleated cells in each sample was estimated by amplification of reference gene primers within the assay. Sequence reads were collapsed and filtered to measure the absolute abundance of every unique TCRbeta CDR3 rearrangement. For each sample, productive Simpson clonality was calculated as the square root of Simpson's diversity index across productive rearrangements. The table was pulled from immuneACCESS by TCRdb, which kept in-frame rearrangements only. Such tables lose some clones; where checked, under half of the loss comes from unresolved V genes, and the rest has no known cause. V and J calls and clone size are copied from that table; D and trimming were computed from the DNA. This sample holds 80,000 to 90,000 clones; around 80% were observed only once. The top ten hold approximately 11% of the sample.

The CDR3 spans 14 residues, from the cysteine through the phenylalanine. This entry keeps only the CDR3 DNA: 42 bases, framed from base 1. CDR1 is given as MNHEY and CDR2 as SVGAGI, both from the germline V gene. V sheds 4 bases and J sheds 5 bases, leaving 14 bases between their ends. This TCR derives from a man between 65 and 80 years old with acute or convalescent COVID-19. The sequencing input was peripheral blood. This receptor chain uses TRBV6-5 and TRBJ1-1, with TRBD1 tentatively as D gene (5 bases match). The DNA sequence follows: TGTGCCAGCAGTTTGCGGGGGGGGTGGACTGAAGCTTTCTTT. Translation gives CASSLRGGWTEAFF.